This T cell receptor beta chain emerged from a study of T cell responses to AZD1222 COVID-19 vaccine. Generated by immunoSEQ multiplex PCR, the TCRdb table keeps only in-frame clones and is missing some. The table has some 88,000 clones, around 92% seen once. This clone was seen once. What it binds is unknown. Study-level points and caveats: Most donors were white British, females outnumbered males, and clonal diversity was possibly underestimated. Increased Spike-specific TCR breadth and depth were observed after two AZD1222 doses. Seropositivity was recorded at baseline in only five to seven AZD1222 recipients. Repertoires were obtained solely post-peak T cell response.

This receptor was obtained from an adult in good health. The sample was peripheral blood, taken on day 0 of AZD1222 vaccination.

The CDR3 spells CASSLASALAEQYF. For the CDR3, the DNA is TGTGCCAGCAGCTTGGCTAGCGCCCTGGCTGAGCAGTACTTC. The chain is built from TRBV11-2 and TRBJ2-7, with a possible D match to TRBD2 (6 bases). The V gene lost 3 bases and the J gene lost 7 bases, with 16 bases spanning the gap. CDR1 is SGHAT and CDR2 is FQNNGV in the germline V gene. The CDR3 runs 14 residues.